This TCR beta chain was recovered during a study of cytomegalovirus exposure and HLA in healthy donors. General study results and limits: Some segments of the V type, notably TRBV6-2 and TRBV6-3, were excluded as indistinguishable. Specific recognition of CMV antigens was confirmed in vitro for three chains (all CMV-associated). It was only CMV serostatus that was available as immune exposure information. A later analysis linked 15,000 to 20,000 TCR beta sequences to HLA alleles at 0.05 false discovery rate.

60 Vbeta and 13 Jbeta primers were used in PCR. The protocol was immunoSEQ multiplex PCR, while the TCRdb copy is restricted to in-frame clones and leaves out a portion. The sample comprises about 200,000 clones, around 87% of which are singletons, and 1.3% rests with the top ten. Details on this clone: Its specificity is unknown.

The V and J ends lost 0 bases and 0 bases respectively, with 6 bases between them. CDR3 length: 15 amino acids. Germline CDR1 is SGHTA and CDR2 is FQGNSA. The source material was PBMCs. The V call is TRBV7-2, the J call TRBJ1-5; no definite D call. This sequence originates from a young man in good health and CMV-seronegative. Written as DNA, the CDR3 is TGTGCCAGCAGCTTAGCGCACAGTAGCAATCAGCCCCAGCATTTT. It yields the protein CASSLAHSSNQPQHF.